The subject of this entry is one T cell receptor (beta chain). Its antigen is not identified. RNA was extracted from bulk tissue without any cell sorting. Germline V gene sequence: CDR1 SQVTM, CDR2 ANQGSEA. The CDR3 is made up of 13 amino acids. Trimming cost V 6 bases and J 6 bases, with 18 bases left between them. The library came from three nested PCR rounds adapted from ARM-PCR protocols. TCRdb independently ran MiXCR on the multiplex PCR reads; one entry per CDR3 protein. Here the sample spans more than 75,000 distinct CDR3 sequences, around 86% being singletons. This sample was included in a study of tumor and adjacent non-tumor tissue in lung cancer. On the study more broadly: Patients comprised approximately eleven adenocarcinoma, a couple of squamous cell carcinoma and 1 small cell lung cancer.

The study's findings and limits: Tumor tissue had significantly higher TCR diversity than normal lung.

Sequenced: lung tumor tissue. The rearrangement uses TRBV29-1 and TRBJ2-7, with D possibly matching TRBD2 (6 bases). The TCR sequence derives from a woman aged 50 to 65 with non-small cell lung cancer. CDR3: CSVRRDTTCEQYF. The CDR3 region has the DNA TGCAGCGTGCGGCGGGATACCACCTGCGAGCAGTACTTC.